The T cell receptor (beta chain) under discussion was sequenced for a study of early T cells in non-severe SARS-CoV-2 infection. For the study at large: Whole-blood bulk RNA, unsorted, was sequenced, and chains were unpaired.

cDNA molecules, individually, were tagged with unique molecular identifiers. TCRdb reprocessed the 5' RACE reads via MiXCR and lists one record per CDR3 protein. The profile shows about 45,000 distinct CDR3 sequences, over 9% of them singletons. Germline assignment: CDR1 SGDLS and CDR2 YYNGEE. The CDR3 extends over 12 amino acids. Trimming cost V 6 bases and J 8 bases, with 14 bases left between them. This clonotype was recorded at least ten times. Its antigen is unidentified. Study-wide results and caveats: The matching step, a VDJdb search, favored anti-spike CD8 responses and missed private and CD4 specificities.

The chain is built from TRBV9 and TRBJ1-2; no clear D. This clonotype was obtained from an adult who was a healthcare worker with PCR-confirmed SARS-CoV-2 infection or an uninfected control (not recorded which). The sample was whole blood. The CDR3 nucleotides are TGTGCCAGCATCATAGGACGGGCCGGCTACACCTTC. Its translation is CASIIGRAGYTF.